The sequence of this T cell receptor (beta chain) was determined in a study of T cell changes during pregnancy in multiple sclerosis. Assay: immunoSEQ multiplex PCR; the TCRdb copy retains only in-frame clones and omits some. In the table there are about 50,000 clones, 92% of which are singletons. Germline CDR1 reads SNHLY; CDR2 reads FYNNEI. The CDR3 length is 19 residues. The V end was cut by 2 bases, the J end by 0 bases, with 20 bases between. This TCR derives from a female donor in good health, enrolled as a control in a pregnancy study. The gene calls are TRBV2 and TRBJ1-5; no reliable D call. The source material was CD4+ T cells from peripheral blood mononuclear cells, sampled after pregnancy. CDR3 nucleotide sequence: TGTGCCAGCAGTGAATGGACCGGGAACAGAATTTATAGCAATCAGCCCCAGCATTTT. It is translated as CASSEWTGNRIYSNQPQHF.